The 7 T cell receptor beta chains presented below share a single source sample, sequenced in a study of post-analysis software for immune sequencing data. Whole-study findings and limits: There were five TRBV segments more frequent in patients than controls, and TRBV5-6, TRBV5-1 and TRBV20-1 were among them.

Unique-molecular-identifier-tagged TCR beta cDNA libraries were used. TCRdb analysed the PCR reads with MiXCR anew, one entry per CDR3 protein. The sample gives 450,000 to 700,000 distinct CDR3 sequences, roughly 46% of which show up once; 1.5% to 2% is in the top ten. These receptors are not linked to any known antigen. The sequenced material came from blood. The receptor source for this set is a girl aged 5 to 17 with multiple sclerosis.

This clonotype was seen a few times. The rearrangement joins TRBV12-3 or TRBV12-4 to TRBJ1-2; unclear D gene. The CDR3 covers 14 residues. The V gene lost 7 bases and the J gene lost 5 bases, with 17 bases spanning the gap. As DNA, the CDR3 is TGTGCCAGCACTTTCAGAAGAATGGGGTATGGCTACACCTTC. Encoded protein: CASTFRRMGYGYTF.

This clonotype was counted between two and nine times. This chain links TRBV12-3 or TRBV12-4 with TRBJ2-1; a weak D match, TRBD2 (6 bases). V was trimmed by 7 bases and J by 6 bases, leaving 10 bases between them. The CDR3 has 12 amino acids. CDR3 region: CASKGLVNEQFF. CDR3 in DNA: TGTGCCAGCAAGGGACTCGTCAATGAGCAGTTCTTC.

The V gene is TRBV20-1, the J gene TRBJ1-2; 7 nucleotides agree with TRBD1. The trim removed 4 bases at V and 5 bases at J, leaving 7 bases unmatched. Germline CDR1 is DFQATT and CDR2 is SNEGSKA (reference sequence). This CDR3 is built from 13 residues. The CDR3 nucleotides are TGCAGTGCTAACGACAGGGTAACATATGGCTACACCTTC. Amino acids: CSANDRVTYGYTF.

The sample holds one count of this clonotype. This sequence joins TRBV6-6 and TRBJ2-1, with TRBD2 matching 9 bases. CDR1 and CDR2 (germline): MNHNY, SVGAGI (reference sequence). V shed 2 bases, J shed 7 bases, and the junction held 6 bases outside the gene matches. This CDR3 is 15 amino acids long. The CDR3 region has the DNA TGTGCCAGCAGTTACCGGCGGGGGGGCTCGAATGAGCAGTTCTTC. Its protein is CASSYRRGGSNEQFF.

The chain joins TRBV27 to TRBJ2-5, with 7 bases that match TRBD1. Trimming at V came to 5 bases and at J to 1 base, leaving 4 bases not matched to a gene. Per the germline V gene, CDR1 is MNHEY and CDR2 is SMNVEV (reference sequence). This CDR3 region has 14 residues. CDR3 region: CASSTRDSQETQYF. For the CDR3, the DNA is TGTGCCAGCAGTACTCGGGACAGCCAAGAGACCCAGTACTTC.

J is TRBJ2-3 and V is TRBV6-1; 10 bases map to TRBD1. This CDR3 is built from 16 residues. J gave up 3 bases and V 2 bases, and 5 bases lay outside the gene matches. The V gene's germline CDR1 is MNHNS and CDR2 SASEGT. The CDR3 bases are TGTGCCAGCAGTGAATACTCGGGACAGGGGACAGATACGCAGTATTTT. Protein product: CASSEYSGQGTDTQYF.

V and J are TRBV12-3 or TRBV12-4 and TRBJ2-7, with D tentatively TRBD1 or TRBD2 (5 bases each). The DNA end is a closer match to TRBJ2-5, so the J assignment may be wrong. The CDR3 length is 12 residues. CDR3: CASSQPGGTQYF. The CDR3 DNA sequence: TGTGCCAGCAGCCAACCTGGGGGGACCCAGTACTTC.